These T cell receptor beta chains were read from a single sample in a study of blood T cell repertoires in COVID-19. Sequencing was performed with immunoSEQ multiplex PCR; in TCRdb, only in-frame clones are kept and a portion is missing. The data show about 190,000 clones, roughly four fifths seen once. The specimen sequenced was peripheral blood. The receptors shown here come from a woman aged 40 to 55 with acute or convalescent COVID-19. Both conserved end residues are part of each CDR3. A D gene is named only where the DNA matches it firmly. Clone size, where shown, is once, few, many, or a class for clones that have expanded.

d_call clone_size j_call v_call cdr3_aa cdr3_nt
NA NA TRBJ2-1 TRBV5-4 CATPASGGIIDEQFF TGTGCCACCCCAGCCTCTGGAGGGATCATAGATGAGCAGTTCTTC
NA NA TRBJ2-7 TRBV30 CAWSGGDSYEQYF TGTGCCTGGAGTGGGGGGGACTCTTACGAGCAGTACTTC
NA NA TRBJ2-7 TRBV18 CASSPRYEQYF TGTGCCAGCTCACCGCGGTACGAGCAGTACTTC
NA NA TRBJ1-6 TRBV6-5 CASSYSGERSPLHF TGTGCCAGCAGTTACTCAGGGGAACGATCACCCCTCCACTTT
TRBD2 NA TRBJ2-1 TRBV18 CASSPSSGGDNEQFF TGTGCCAGCTCACCGTCTAGCGGGGGCGACAATGAGCAGTTCTTC
NA NA TRBJ2-2 TRBV27 CASTRQYTGELFF TGTGCCAGCACCCGACAGTACACCGGGGAGCTGTTTTTT
TRBD1 NA TRBJ1-5 TRBV3-1/TRBV3-2 CASSDGTGNQPQHF TGTGCCAGCAGCGATGGGACAGGGAATCAGCCCCAGCATTTT
NA NA TRBJ2-1 TRBV24-1 CATSEVGSREQFF TGTGCCACCAGTGAAGTAGGTTCGCGGGAGCAGTTCTTC
TRBD1 NA TRBJ1-6 TRBV28 CASRTGLLYNSPLHF TGTGCCAGCCGGACAGGACTACTCTATAATTCACCCCTCCACTTT
TRBD1 NA TRBJ2-3 TRBV6-5 CASSYAGTGGGDTQYF TGTGCCAGCAGTTACGCCGGGACAGGGGGCGGGGATACGCAGTATTTT
NA NA TRBJ1-6 TRBV6-1 CASSERRASNSPLHF TGTGCCAGCAGTGAACGCAGGGCTAGTAATTCACCCCTCCACTTT
TRBD1 NA TRBJ1-5 TRBV7-3 CASSSGQGSQPQHF TGTGCCAGCAGCTCGGGACAGGGAAGTCAGCCCCAGCATTTT
NA NA TRBJ1-4 TRBV6-5 CASTVTANEKLFF TGTGCCAGCACCGTAACGGCTAATGAAAAACTGTTTTTT
NA NA TRBJ2-1 TRBV2 CASKAGPYNEQFF TGTGCCAGCAAGGCAGGGCCCTACAATGAGCAGTTCTTC
NA NA TRBJ1-2 TRBV6-5 CASSYLREGGGYTF TGTGCCAGCAGTTATCTCAGGGAGGGTGGTGGCTACACCTTC
NA few TRBJ2-2 TRBV2 CASNYQNTGELFF TGTGCCAGCAACTACCAGAACACCGGGGAGCTGTTTTTT
NA NA TRBJ1-1 TRBV29-1 CSVSIGMNTEAFF TGCAGCGTTTCTATCGGGATGAACACTGAAGCTTTCTTT
NA NA TRBJ1-2 TRBV7-2 CASSEIGLLDGYTF TGTGCCAGCAGCGAAATCGGACTCCTGGATGGCTACACCTTC
NA NA TRBJ1-4 TRBV28 CASSLREKLFF TGTGCCAGCAGCCTCAGGGAAAAACTGTTTTTT
TRBD2 once TRBJ2-1 TRBV7-9 CASSRWERGTLSSYNEQFF TGTGCCAGCAGCCGGTGGGAGCGGGGGACCTTAAGCTCCTACAATGAGCAGTTCTTC
TRBD1 NA TRBJ2-7 TRBV7-3 CASSSTGGEQYF TGTGCCAGCAGCTCCACAGGGGGCGAGCAGTACTTC
TRBD1 NA TRBJ1-5 TRBV12-3/TRBV12-4 CASTLRGNQPQHF TGTGCCAGCACCCTCAGGGGGAATCAGCCCCAGCATTTT
TRBD2 NA TRBJ2-7 TRBV7-9 CASSLRGASGGYEQYF TGTGCCAGCAGCTTAAGGGGGGCTAGCGGGGGCTACGAGCAGTACTTC
NA NA TRBJ1-5 TRBV6-5 CAANRTSAGQPQHF TGTGCCGCTAACCGGACATCTGCGGGGCAGCCCCAGCATTTT
TRBD2 NA TRBJ2-3 TRBV27 CASTLRTSGDRTDTQYF TGTGCCAGCACCCTCCGGACTAGCGGGGACCGCACAGATACGCAGTATTTT
NA NA TRBJ1-1 TRBV6-5 CASSTLRQGGTEAFF TGTGCCAGCAGTACCCTTAGGCAGGGCGGCACTGAAGCTTTCTTT
TRBD1 NA TRBJ2-5 TRBV11-3 CASSTTGGAGTQYF TGTGCCAGCAGCACGACAGGGGGCGCCGGGACCCAGTACTTC
TRBD2 NA TRBJ2-7 TRBV7-9 CASSLRGSSGGYEQYF TGTGCCAGCAGCTTAAGGGGGTCTAGCGGGGGCTACGAGCAGTACTTC
NA NA TRBJ1-1 TRBV10-3 CAISEQGENTEAFF TGTGCCATCAGTGAGCAGGGCGAGAACACTGAAGCTTTCTTT
NA once TRBJ2-7 TRBV5-1 CASSTGGVPQGEQYF TGCGCCAGCAGCACGGGGGGCGTCCCCCAAGGGGAGCAGTACTTC
NA NA TRBJ2-3 TRBV27 CASTNAADNQYF TGTGCCAGCACAAACGCCGCAGATAACCAGTATTTT
NA NA TRBJ2-3 TRBV7-2 CASSLVSLAADTQYF TGTGCCAGCAGCTTAGTATCGCTAGCCGCAGATACGCAGTATTTT
TRBD2 NA TRBJ2-7 TRBV5-1 CASSSSGAYEQYF TGCGCCAGCAGCTCAAGCGGGGCCTACGAGCAGTACTTC
NA NA TRBJ2-7 TRBV7-8 CASSFSLRTAQSYEQYF TGTGCCAGCAGCTTTAGCCTCCGGACAGCGCAATCCTACGAGCAGTACTTC
TRBD2 NA TRBJ2-7 TRBV4-1 CASSQSRGGYEQYF TGCGCCAGCAGCCAAAGCCGCGGGGGCTACGAGCAGTACTTC
NA once TRBJ1-6 TRBV6-5 CASSYFFEVSDSPLHF TGTGCCAGCAGTTACTTTTTTGAGGTTTCAGATTCACCCCTCCACTTT
NA NA TRBJ1-2 TRBV19 CASSMDRENYGYTF TGTGCCAGTAGTATGGACAGAGAGAACTATGGCTACACCTTC
TRBD1 NA TRBJ1-2 TRBV18 CASSRDSRYGYTF TGTGCCAGCTCGCGGGACAGCCGCTATGGCTACACCTTC
NA NA TRBJ1-6 TRBV10-2 CASSESGGVAPLHF TGCGCCAGCAGTGAGTCTGGGGGGGTCGCACCCCTCCACTTT
TRBD1 NA TRBJ1-5 TRBV4-1 CASSPDRGGQPQHF TGCGCCAGCAGCCCTGACAGGGGCGGTCAGCCCCAGCATTTT
NA NA TRBJ2-7 TRBV2 CASIPGSASYEQYF TGTGCCAGCATTCCCGGGTCCGCCAGCTACGAGCAGTACTTC
NA NA TRBJ2-7 TRBV28 CASSTPAGGELGQYF TGTGCCAGCAGTACCCCGGCAGGTGGTGAGTTGGGGCAGTACTTC
NA once TRBJ2-3 TRBV29-1 CSVGSDASRLDGSDTQYF TGCAGCGTTGGTTCCGATGCTTCCCGACTAGACGGGTCGGATACGCAGTATTTT
NA NA TRBJ1-1 TRBV28 CASSFGGQTEAFF TGTGCCAGCAGTTTCGGGGGGCAGACTGAAGCTTTCTTT
TRBD1 NA TRBJ1-5 TRBV6-6 CASRSGTGASNQPQHF TGTGCCAGCAGGTCCGGGACAGGGGCTTCGAATCAGCCCCAGCATTTT
TRBD2 NA TRBJ2-5 TRBV2 CASSSTSGRAGTQYF TGTGCCAGCAGTTCGACTAGCGGGAGGGCCGGGACCCAGTACTTC
NA NA TRBJ1-1 TRBV18 CASSRETVNTEAFF TGTGCCAGCTCACGCGAGACAGTTAACACTGAAGCTTTCTTT
TRBD1 NA TRBJ1-1 TRBV19 CASRTGLFNTEAFF TGTGCCAGTAGGACAGGGCTTTTTAACACTGAAGCTTTCTTT
TRBD2 once TRBJ2-2 TRBV18 CASSPPGGANTGELFF TGTGCCAGCTCACCACCGGGAGGGGCGAACACCGGGGAGCTGTTTTTT
NA NA TRBJ2-6 TRBV19 CASSEVWSSGANVLTF TGTGCCAGTAGTGAGGTGTGGAGCTCTGGGGCCAACGTCCTGACTTTC
NA NA TRBJ1-4 TRBV24-1 CATSGTGDEKLFF TGTGCCACCAGTGGGACTGGGGATGAAAAACTGTTTTTT
TRBD2 NA TRBJ2-7 TRBV5-8 CASSFPWEGQYF TGTGCCAGCAGCTTCCCGTGGGAGGGGCAGTACTTC